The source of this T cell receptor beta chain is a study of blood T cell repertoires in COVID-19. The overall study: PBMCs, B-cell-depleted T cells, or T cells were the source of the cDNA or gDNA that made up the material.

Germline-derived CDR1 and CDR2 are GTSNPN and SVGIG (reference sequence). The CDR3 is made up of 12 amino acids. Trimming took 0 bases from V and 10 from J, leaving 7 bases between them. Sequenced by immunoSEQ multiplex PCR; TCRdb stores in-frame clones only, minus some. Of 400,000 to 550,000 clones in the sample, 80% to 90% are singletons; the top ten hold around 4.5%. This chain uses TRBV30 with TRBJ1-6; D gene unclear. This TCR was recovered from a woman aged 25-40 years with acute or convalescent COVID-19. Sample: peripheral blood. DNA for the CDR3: TGTGCCTGGAGTGTACGGAGATCACCCCTCCACTTT. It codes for CAWSVRRSPLHF.